The 21 T cell receptor beta chains below all came from one sample that was sequenced in a study of T cell changes during pregnancy in multiple sclerosis. Produced via immunoSEQ multiplex PCR; TCRdb's table is partial and in-frame only. The sample shows fewer than 65,000 clones, roughly nine tenths of them seen only once. The source material was peripheral blood, sampled in the first trimester of pregnancy. The receptors stem from a female donor in good health, enrolled as a control in a pregnancy study.

The CDR3 DNA follows: TGTGCCAGCAGCTTAAGGGGGACTAGCGGGAGAGACAATGAGCAGTTCTTC. This codes for CASSLRGTSGRDNEQFF. This chain uses TRBV7-3 with TRBJ2-1; 14 bases are shared with TRBD2. The germline V gene encodes CDR1 SGHTA and CDR2 FQGTGA. Trimming at V came to 1 base and at J to 5 bases, leaving 4 bases not matched to a gene. This CDR3 spans 17 amino acids.

The chain carries TRBV19 and TRBJ1-1; 9 nucleotides align to TRBD1. The CDR3 sequence is 16 residues long. CDR1 LNHDA and CDR2 SQIVND come from the germline V gene (reference sequence). The ends lost 5 bases at V and 5 bases at J; junction bases unmatched: 12. Written as DNA, the CDR3 is TGTGCCAGTAGTTCACAGGGGGCGGGAGCGAGGACTGAAGCTTTCTTT. Its translation: CASSSQGAGARTEAFF. Combining the CDR3 with reference TRBV19 and TRBJ1-1 gives the whole variable domain DGGITQSPKYLFRKEGQNVTLSCEQNLNHDAMYWYRQDPGQGLRLIYYSQIVNDFQKGDIAEGYSVSREKKESFPLTVTSAQKNPTAFYLCASSSQGAGARTEAFFGQGTRLTVV.

V gene TRBV19 combines with J gene TRBJ1-5; D is unresolved. Trimming stripped 8 bases from V and 0 bases from J, with 11 bases between. CDR3 size: 14 residues. Germline values: CDR1 LNHDA, CDR2 SQIVND (reference sequence). For the CDR3, the DNA is TGTGCCAGTTCGACGGACTATAGCAATCAGCCCCAGCATTTT. It codes for CASSTDYSNQPQHF.

This rearrangement joins TRBV4-2 to TRBJ2-1; 12 bases align to TRBD2. With V trimmed by 0 bases and J by 3 bases, 9 bases remained unmatched. CDR3 length: 19 residues. Germline-derived CDR1 and CDR2 are LGHNA and YNFKEQ. In DNA, the CDR3 is TGTGCCAGCAGCCAAGATCGGCTAGCGGGAGGGCTTAGCTACAATGAGCAGTTCTTC. It is translated as CASSQDRLAGGLSYNEQFF.

This clone showed up just once. V is TRBV29-1 and J is TRBJ1-2, with D perhaps matching TRBD1 (6 bases). The germline CDR1 and CDR2 sequences are SQVTM and ANQGSEA. V lost 6 bases and J 2 bases, leaving 13 bases between the germline ends. The CDR3 totals 13 residues. CDR3 DNA: TGCAGCGTGCGGGGGGGCCCCAACTATGGCTACACCTTC. Protein product: CSVRGGPNYGYTF.

The chain employs TRBV7-6 and TRBJ1-5; D possibly corresponds to TRBD1 (6 bases). The V end was cut by 1 base, the J end by 4 bases, with 14 bases between. This CDR3 spans 16 amino acids. From germline, CDR1 is SGHVS and CDR2 FNYEAQ. The CDR3 spells CASSLGQGLSNQPQHF. The CDR3 bases are TGTGCCAGCAGCTTAGGTCAGGGGCTCTCAAATCAGCCCCAGCATTTT.

This chain connects TRBV6-6 to TRBJ2-5; 7 bases map to TRBD2. J was trimmed by 9 bases and V by 4 bases; bases with no gene match: 14. The CDR3 contains 15 residues. Germline-derived CDR1 and CDR2 are MNHNY and SVGAGI (reference sequence). CDR3 nucleotides: TGTGCCAGCAGTTCTTCCCGGCTAATTGCGGGGGCCCAGTACTTC. It is translated as CASSSSRLIAGAQYF.

The chain carries TRBV28 and TRBJ2-7; 7 bases are a match to TRBD2. Germline CDR1 and CDR2: MDHEN and SYDVKM. The CDR3 consists of 16 residues. V lost 2 bases, J lost 0 bases, and 7 bases stayed unmatched. CDR3 sequence reads: CASSLRQGLSSYEQYF. In nucleotides, the CDR3 is TGTGCCAGCAGTTTAAGGCAGGGACTAAGCTCCTACGAGCAGTACTTC.

The chain uses TRBV18 and TRBJ2-5; D might be TRBD1 (6 bases). Germline V gene sequence: CDR1 KGHSH, CDR2 LQKENI. Trimming cost V 1 base and J 5 bases, with 17 bases left between them. The CDR3 runs 16 residues. CDR3 coding DNA: TGTGCCAGCTCACCACGGGTCTCACAGGGCCGGGAGACCCAGTACTTC. Amino acids: CASSPRVSQGRETQYF.

The V gene is TRBV19, the J gene TRBJ2-7; D ambiguous. The V gene lost 3 bases and the J gene lost 3 bases, with 9 bases spanning the gap. CDR1 LNHDA and CDR2 SQIVND come from the germline V gene (reference sequence). This CDR3 comprises 13 residues. CDR3 residues: CASSIAQFYEQYF. The DNA for the CDR3 is TGTGCCAGTAGTATCGCCCAGTTCTACGAGCAGTACTTC.

The chain uses TRBV7-2 and TRBJ1-1; the match to TRBD1 covers 7 bases. Germline CDR1 SGHTA, CDR2 FQGNSA. J gave up 5 bases and V 5 bases, and 8 bases lay outside the gene matches. There are 14 residues in the CDR3. CDR3 sequence reads: CASSITGAMTEAFF. The CDR3 DNA reads as TGTGCCAGCAGCATCACAGGGGCGATGACTGAAGCTTTCTTT.

The rearrangement links TRBV10-2 to TRBJ2-5; weak D call: TRBD2 (8 bases). The CDR3 length is 18 residues. V was cut by 0 bases and J by 6 bases, with 23 bases left in between. Germline CDR1 WSHSY, CDR2 SAAADI. CDR3 residues: CASSESGRGQRELKTQYF. CDR3 nucleotides: TGCGCCAGCAGTGAGTCGGGGAGGGGGCAGCGGGAGTTGAAGACCCAGTACTTC.

The gene calls are TRBV6-1 and TRBJ2-2, with 10 bases lining up with TRBD1. The V gene's germline CDR1 is MNHNS and CDR2 SASEGT. V shed 4 bases, J shed 0 bases, and the junction held 8 bases outside the gene matches. The CDR3 runs 18 residues. CDR3 region: CASSGDRGRVSNTGELFF. CDR3 nucleotide sequence: TGTGCCAGCAGTGGGGACAGGGGCAGGGTCTCGAACACCGGGGAGCTGTTTTTT.

This chain uses TRBV19 with TRBJ1-3, with D hard to call. The germline CDR1 and CDR2 sequences are LNHDA and SQIVND (reference sequence). The CDR3 loop spans 17 amino acids. With 1 base removed from V and 0 bases from J, the gap between germline ends came to 13 bases. The CDR3: CASSIGGLQSSGNTIYF. The CDR3, as DNA: TGTGCCAGTAGTATAGGTGGGCTTCAGAGCTCTGGAAACACCATATATTTT.

The chain employs TRBV4-2 and TRBJ1-1; 7 bases agree with TRBD1. After removal of 4 bases from V and 5 bases from J, the junction contained 13 bases not matched to a gene. Germline assignment: CDR1 LGHNA and CDR2 YNFKEQ. The CDR3 runs 16 residues. The CDR3 DNA is TGTGCCAGCAGCCGGGCCGCCCTGACCAGGGGGACTGAAGCTTTCTTT. This sequence encodes CASSRAALTRGTEAFF.

The sample holds one count of this clone. The chain carries TRBV5-8 and TRBJ1-5; 8 nucleotides agree with TRBD1. The junction had 8 bases not matched to a gene; V was cut back by 5 bases and J by 4 bases. This CDR3 comprises 15 residues. Germline V gives CDR1 SGHTS, CDR2 YDEGEE. CDR3 loop: CASRTWTGQNQPQHF. For the CDR3, the DNA is TGTGCCAGCAGGACCTGGACAGGGCAAAATCAGCCCCAGCATTTT. The variable domain in full, completed from reference TRBV5-8 and TRBJ1-5, reads EAGVTQSPTHLIKTRGQQATLRCSPISGHTSVYWYQQALGLGLQFLLWYDEGEERNRGNFPPRFSGRQFPNYSSELNVNALELEDSALYLCASRTWTGQNQPQHFGDGTRLSIL.

This chain links TRBV5-1 with TRBJ2-2, with 10 bases identical to TRBD2. CDR3 size: 15 residues. The V and J ends lost 3 bases and 8 bases, in that order; junction bases with no gene match: 7. Germline CDR1 is SGHRS and CDR2 is YFSETQ. CDR3 coding DNA: TGCGCCAGCAGCTCCGCTAGCGGGAGCCCTGGGGAGCTGTTTTTT. This codes for CASSSASGSPGELFF.

The chain links TRBV7-2 to TRBJ2-3, with D uncertain. Trimming pared 0 bases from V and 5 bases from J, leaving 9 bases between. This CDR3 contains 14 residues. Germline V gene sequence: CDR1 SGHTA, CDR2 FQGNSA. Here the CDR3 reads CASSLAGAGDTQYF. In DNA form, the CDR3 reads TGTGCCAGCAGCTTAGCCGGAGCTGGAGATACGCAGTATTTT.

The chain is built from TRBV19 and TRBJ2-3; D not resolved. Germline assignment: CDR1 LNHDA and CDR2 SQIVND (reference sequence). Trimming removed 1 base at V and 3 bases at J, with 14 bases between. The CDR3 contains 16 residues. The DNA for the CDR3 is TGTGCCAGTAGTATAGCCATGGGTCGGAGAACAGATACGCAGTATTTT. Amino acid sequence: CASSIAMGRRTDTQYF.

V and J are TRBV28 and TRBJ1-5; 7 positions agree with TRBD1. V was pared by 6 bases and J by 5 bases, with 4 bases of the junction left unmatched. CDR3 size: 13 residues. In germline, CDR1 is MDHEN, CDR2 SYDVKM. The CDR3 nucleotides are TGTGCCAGCAGGACAGGGAGTCATCAGCCCCAGCATTTT. Translated, it gives CASRTGSHQPQHF.

The rearrangement links TRBV7-9 to TRBJ1-1; D gene ambiguous. The ends were cut back, 8 bases at V and 10 bases at J, with 20 bases in the middle. CDR3 length: 13 residues. From germline, CDR1 is SEHNR and CDR2 FQNEAQ (reference sequence). The DNA of the CDR3 is TGTGCCAGCTCTCCTTCTTCCCCCCGGGGAGCTTTCTTT. This encodes CASSPSSPRGAFF.